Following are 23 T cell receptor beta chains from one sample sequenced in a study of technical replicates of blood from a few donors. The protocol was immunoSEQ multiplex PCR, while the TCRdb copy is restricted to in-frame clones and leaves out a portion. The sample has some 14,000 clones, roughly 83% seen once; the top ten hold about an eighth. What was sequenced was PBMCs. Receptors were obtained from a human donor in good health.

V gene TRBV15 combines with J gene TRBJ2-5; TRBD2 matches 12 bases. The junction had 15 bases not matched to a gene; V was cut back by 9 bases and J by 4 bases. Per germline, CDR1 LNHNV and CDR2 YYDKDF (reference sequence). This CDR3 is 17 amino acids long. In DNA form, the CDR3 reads TGTGCCACGCGTCGGGAACTAGCGGGAGGACGGGGAGAGACCCAGTACTTC. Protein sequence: CATRRELAGGRGETQYF.

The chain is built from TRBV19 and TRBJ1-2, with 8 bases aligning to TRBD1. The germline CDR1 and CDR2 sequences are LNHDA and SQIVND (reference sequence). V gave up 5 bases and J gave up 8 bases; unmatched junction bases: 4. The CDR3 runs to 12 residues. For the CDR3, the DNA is TGTGCCAGTAGTCAGGGACAGGTCGGCTACACCTTC. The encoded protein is CASSQGQVGYTF.

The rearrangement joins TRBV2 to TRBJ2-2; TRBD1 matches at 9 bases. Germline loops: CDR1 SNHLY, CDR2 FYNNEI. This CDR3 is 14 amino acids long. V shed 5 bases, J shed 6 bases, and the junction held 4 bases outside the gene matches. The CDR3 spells CASSIQGAPGELFF. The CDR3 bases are TGTGCCAGCAGTATACAGGGGGCCCCCGGGGAGCTGTTTTTT.

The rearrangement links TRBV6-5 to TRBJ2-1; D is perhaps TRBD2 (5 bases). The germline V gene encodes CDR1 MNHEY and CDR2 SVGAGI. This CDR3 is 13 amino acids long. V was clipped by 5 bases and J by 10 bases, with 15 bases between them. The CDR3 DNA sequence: TGTGCCAGCAGTCACGGGCTAGCTAGAGAGCAGTTCTTC. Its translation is CASSHGLAREQFF.

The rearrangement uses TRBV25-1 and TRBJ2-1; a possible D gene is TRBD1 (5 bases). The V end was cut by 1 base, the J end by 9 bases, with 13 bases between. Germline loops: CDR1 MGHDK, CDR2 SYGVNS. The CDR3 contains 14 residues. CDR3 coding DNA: TGTGCCAGCAGTGAATCCGGCAGGGTTGGTGAGCAGTTCTTC. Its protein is CASSESGRVGEQFF.

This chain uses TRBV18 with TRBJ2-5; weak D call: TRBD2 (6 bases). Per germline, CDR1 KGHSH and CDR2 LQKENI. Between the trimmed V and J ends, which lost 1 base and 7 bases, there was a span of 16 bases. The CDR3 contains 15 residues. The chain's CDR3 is CASSPRGIGLGTQYF. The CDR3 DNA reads TGTGCCAGCTCACCACGCGGGATCGGGCTAGGGACCCAGTACTTC.

CDR3: CASSIDWTSPNEQFF. Written as DNA, the CDR3 is TGTGCCAGTAGTATAGATTGGACTAGCCCCAATGAGCAGTTCTTC. The chain employs TRBV19 and TRBJ2-1, with 8 bases lining up with TRBD2. This CDR3 spans 15 amino acids. With 0 bases clipped from V and 6 bases from J, the junction kept 4 bases outside the gene matches. CDR1 and CDR2 (germline): LNHDA, SQIVND (reference sequence).

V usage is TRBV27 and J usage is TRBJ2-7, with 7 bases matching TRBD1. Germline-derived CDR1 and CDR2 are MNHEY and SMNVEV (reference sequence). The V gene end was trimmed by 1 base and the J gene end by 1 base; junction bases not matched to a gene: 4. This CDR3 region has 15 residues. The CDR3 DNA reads TGTGCCAGCAGTTTATTTGGGACAGAGTCCTACGAGCAGTACTTC. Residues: CASSLFGTESYEQYF.

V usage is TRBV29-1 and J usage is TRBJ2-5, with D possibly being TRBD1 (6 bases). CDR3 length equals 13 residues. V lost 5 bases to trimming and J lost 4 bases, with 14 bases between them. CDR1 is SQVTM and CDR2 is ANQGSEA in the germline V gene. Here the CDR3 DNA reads TGCAGCGTTTCGGTGGGGGCTGGAGAGACCCAGTACTTC. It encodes CSVSVGAGETQYF.

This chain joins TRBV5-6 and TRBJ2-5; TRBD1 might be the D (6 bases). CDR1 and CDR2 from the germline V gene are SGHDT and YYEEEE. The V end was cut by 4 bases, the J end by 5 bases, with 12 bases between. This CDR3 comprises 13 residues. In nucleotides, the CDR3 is TGTGCCAGCAGCGGGGGAACAGGGGAGACCCAGTACTTC. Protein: CASSGGTGETQYF.

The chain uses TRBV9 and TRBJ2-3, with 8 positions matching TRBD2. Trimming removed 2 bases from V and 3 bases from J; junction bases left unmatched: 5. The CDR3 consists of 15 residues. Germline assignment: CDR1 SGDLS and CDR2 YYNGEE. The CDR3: CASSVSGRRTDTQYF. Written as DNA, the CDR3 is TGTGCCAGCAGCGTCAGCGGGAGAAGGACAGATACGCAGTATTTT.

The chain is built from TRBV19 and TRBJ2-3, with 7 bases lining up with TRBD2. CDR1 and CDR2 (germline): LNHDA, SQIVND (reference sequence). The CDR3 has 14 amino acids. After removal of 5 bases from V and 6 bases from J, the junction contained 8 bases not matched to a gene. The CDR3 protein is CASSDGLDRDTQYF. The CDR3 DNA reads TGTGCCAGTAGTGATGGACTAGATCGTGATACGCAGTATTTT.

CDR3 DNA: TGTGCCAGCAGCTTAGACGGGACAGGGCTACGTGGCACTGAAGCTTTCTTT. As protein: CASSLDGTGLRGTEAFF. The genes are TRBV7-8 and TRBJ1-1; TRBD1 aligns across 9 bases. Germline CDR1 is SGHVS and CDR2 is FQNEAQ. The V gene end was trimmed by 1 base and the J gene end by 4 bases; junction bases not matched to a gene: 10. The CDR3 has 17 amino acids.

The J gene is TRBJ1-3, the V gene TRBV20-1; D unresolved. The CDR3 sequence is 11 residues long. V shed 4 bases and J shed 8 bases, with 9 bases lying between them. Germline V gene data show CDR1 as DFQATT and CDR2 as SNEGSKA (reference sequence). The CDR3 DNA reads TGCAGTGCTAAGCTCGTGGACACCATATATTTT. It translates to CSAKLVDTIYF.

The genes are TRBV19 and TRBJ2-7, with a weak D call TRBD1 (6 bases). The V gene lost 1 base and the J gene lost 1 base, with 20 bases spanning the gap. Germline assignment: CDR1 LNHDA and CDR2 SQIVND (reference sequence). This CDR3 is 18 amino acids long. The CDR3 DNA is TGTGCCAGTAGTATAGGAGGGACAAGAGTCGGACGGTCCTACGAGCAGTACTTC. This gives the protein CASSIGGTRVGRSYEQYF.

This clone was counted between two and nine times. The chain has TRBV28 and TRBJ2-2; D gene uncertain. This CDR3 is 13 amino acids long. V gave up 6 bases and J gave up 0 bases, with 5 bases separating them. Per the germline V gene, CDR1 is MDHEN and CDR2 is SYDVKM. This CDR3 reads CASRLSNTGELFF. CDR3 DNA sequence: TGTGCCAGCAGACTATCGAACACCGGGGAGCTGTTTTTT.

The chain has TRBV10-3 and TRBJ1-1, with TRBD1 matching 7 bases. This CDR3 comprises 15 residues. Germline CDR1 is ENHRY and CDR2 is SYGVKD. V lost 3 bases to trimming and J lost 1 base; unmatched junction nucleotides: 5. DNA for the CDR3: TGTGCCATCAGTGACCGACAGGGAGAGAACACTGAAGCTTTCTTT. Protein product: CAISDRQGENTEAFF.

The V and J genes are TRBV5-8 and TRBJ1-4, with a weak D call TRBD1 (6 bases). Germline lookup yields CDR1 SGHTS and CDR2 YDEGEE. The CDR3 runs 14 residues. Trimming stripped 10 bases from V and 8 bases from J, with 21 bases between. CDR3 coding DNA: TGTGCCTCAAGAGTAGGAACAGGGCGAGAAAAACTGTTTTTT. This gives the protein CASRVGTGREKLFF.

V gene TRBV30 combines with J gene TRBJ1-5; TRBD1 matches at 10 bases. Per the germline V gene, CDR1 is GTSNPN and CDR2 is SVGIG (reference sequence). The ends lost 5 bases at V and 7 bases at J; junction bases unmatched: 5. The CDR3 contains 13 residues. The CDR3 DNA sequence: TGTGCCTGGGACAGGGGGCAATGGCAGCCCCAGCATTTT. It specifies CAWDRGQWQPQHF.

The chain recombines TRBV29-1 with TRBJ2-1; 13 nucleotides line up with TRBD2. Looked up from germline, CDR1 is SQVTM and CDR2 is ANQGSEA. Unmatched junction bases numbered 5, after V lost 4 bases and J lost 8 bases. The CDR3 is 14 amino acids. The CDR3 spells CSVGRTSGSDEQFF. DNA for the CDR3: TGCAGCGTTGGTCGGACTAGCGGGAGCGATGAGCAGTTCTTC.

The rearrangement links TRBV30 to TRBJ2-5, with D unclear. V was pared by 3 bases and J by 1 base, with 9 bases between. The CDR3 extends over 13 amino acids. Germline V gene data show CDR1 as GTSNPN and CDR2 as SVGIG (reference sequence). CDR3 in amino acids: CAWRIQAQETQYF. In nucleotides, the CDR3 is TGTGCCTGGAGGATCCAAGCCCAAGAGACCCAGTACTTC.

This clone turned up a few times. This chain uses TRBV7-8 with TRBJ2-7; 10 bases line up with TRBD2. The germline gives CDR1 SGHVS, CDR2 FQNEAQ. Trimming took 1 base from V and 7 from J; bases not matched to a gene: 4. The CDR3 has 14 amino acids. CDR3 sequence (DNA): TGTGCCAGCAGCTTAGAAGCGGGAGGGAATGAGCAGTACTTC. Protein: CASSLEAGGNEQYF.

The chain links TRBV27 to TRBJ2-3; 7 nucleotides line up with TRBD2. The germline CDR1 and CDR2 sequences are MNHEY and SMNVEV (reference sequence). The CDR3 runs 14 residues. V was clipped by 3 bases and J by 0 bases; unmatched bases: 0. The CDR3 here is CASSFSGSTDTQYF. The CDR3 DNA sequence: TGTGCCAGCAGTTTTAGCGGGAGCACAGATACGCAGTATTTT.